This T cell receptor (beta chain) was sequenced for a study of T cells in localized non-small cell lung cancer. Whole-study results and caveats: Out of the top 100 tumor clones, a median approximately 57 were seen in adjacent lung. Peak T cell clonality was found in uninvolved adjacent lung, exceeding tumor. In the blood, greater T cell density corresponded to longer overall survival.

Produced via immunoSEQ multiplex PCR; TCRdb's table is partial and in-frame only. The sample consists of fewer than 1,200 clones, around two fifths of them appearing once. Samples of adjacent lung (free of atypia) were collected at least 2 cm from the tumor margin. This clone was detected only a few times. Its target is not known. Germline V lookup: CDR1 MNHGY, CDR2 SAAAGT. This CDR3 has 14 amino acids. The V gene end was trimmed by 5 bases and the J gene end by 0 bases; junction bases not matched to a gene: 3. This sequence joins TRBV6-8 and TRBJ1-2; 7 bases fit TRBD1. The source material was normal lung tissue next to the tumor, sampled before any cancer treatment. This sequence originates from a woman aged 40-75 years with stage II squamous cell lung carcinoma. The CDR3 bases are TGTGCCAGCAGTCGGACAGGCACTAACTATGGCTACACCTTC. This codes for CASSRTGTNYGYTF.